This note documents a single T cell receptor (beta chain) sequence. The antigen is undetermined. The sample originates from a study of T cell responses to AZD1222 COVID-19 vaccine. Study findings and constraints: Donors, mostly white British, included more females; clonal diversity was possibly underestimated.

Some clones are missing from TCRdb's copy, which holds only in-frame ones; the method was immunoSEQ multiplex PCR. The sample includes approximately 100,000 clones, about 88% seen only once; the top ten take 16%. There are 18 residues in the CDR3. CDR1 is SGHVS and CDR2 is FQNEAQ in the germline V gene. V gave up 7 bases and J gave up 5 bases; unmatched junction bases: 17. The V gene is TRBV7-8, the J gene TRBJ2-5; 12 bases align to TRBD2. The clonotype originates from an adult in good health. The input for sequencing was peripheral blood, taken on day 0 of AZD1222 vaccination. The CDR3 protein is CASTHNWASGGAGETQYF. For the CDR3, the DNA is TGTGCCAGCACCCACAATTGGGCTAGCGGGGGGGCAGGGGAGACCCAGTACTTC. The whole variable domain, filled in from reference TRBV7-8 and TRBJ2-5, reads GAGVSQSPRYKVAKRGQDVALRCDPISGHVSLFWYQQALGQGPEFLTYFQNEAQLDKSGLPSDRFFAERPEGSVSTLKIQRTQQEDSAVYLCASTHNWASGGAGETQYFGPGTRLLVL.